Listed here are 9 T cell receptor beta chains from one sample, sequenced in a study of blood T cells in healthy people across ages. Through a sample-barcoded 5' primer and a J-beta primer mix, a second PCR was run for roughly 6 to 11 cycles. TCRdb re-derived calls from the 5' RACE reads in MiXCR, one entry per CDR3 protein. The sample holds 750,000 to 950,000 distinct CDR3 sequences, 25% to 30% seen once. The same sample was also studied in work on T cells of mothers and their children.

Material: blood. The receptors derive from a boy aged 10-17 years in good health.

The V gene is TRBV12-3 or TRBV12-4, the J gene TRBJ1-4; perhaps TRBD1 as D (6 bases). The CDR3 length is 14 residues. The V gene lost 5 bases and the J gene lost 4 bases, with 11 bases spanning the gap. The CDR3 loop reads CASSRQVDNEKLFF. CDR3 in DNA: TGTGCCAGCAGTCGACAGGTGGATAATGAAAAACTGTTTTTT.

This clonotype occurred a few times. The chain carries TRBV5-1 and TRBJ2-5; tentative D call: TRBD1 (5 bases). The DNA matches TRBJ2-7 better at its end, which makes the J call doubtful. The germline CDR1 and CDR2 sequences are SGHRS and YFSETQ. The CDR3 sequence is 15 residues long. The CDR3 loop reads CASSPWGTGRYEQYF. The CDR3, as DNA: TGCGCCAGCTCCCCTTGGGGAACAGGTCGGTACGAGCAGTACTTC.

The rearrangement joins TRBV6-6 to TRBJ2-7; a possible D gene is TRBD2 (6 bases). This CDR3 contains 15 residues. CDR1 and CDR2 from the germline V gene are MNHNY and SVGAGI (reference sequence). The germline V and J ends were trimmed by 1 base and 5 bases, with 15 bases remaining between them. For the CDR3, the DNA is TGTGCCAGCAGTTACTTATTGGGGGGAGAGAACGAGCAGTACTTC. This sequence encodes CASSYLLGGENEQYF.

This clonotype was detected a few times. The chain employs TRBV24-1 and TRBJ2-5; 9 nucleotides align to TRBD2. Near its end, the DNA agrees better with TRBJ2-1, so the J call may be wrong. CDR1 KGHDR and CDR2 SFDVKD come from the germline V gene. This CDR3 contains 17 residues. Here the CDR3 reads CATSDVAAGGQGFEQFF. In nucleotides, the CDR3 is TGTGCCACCAGTGATGTAGCCGCGGGGGGGCAGGGGTTTGAGCAGTTCTTC.

The sample holds a few counts of this clonotype. The chain links TRBV12-3 or TRBV12-4 to TRBJ2-3; 10 bases match TRBD2. CDR3 length: 17 residues. V trimming: 6 bases; J trimming: 2 bases; junction bases outside the gene matches: 11. The CDR3 spells CASSPLWLAGDTDTQYF. The CDR3 coding sequence is TGTGCCAGCAGCCCCCTTTGGCTAGCGGGGGACACAGATACGCAGTATTTT.

This clonotype showed up just a few times. The chain uses TRBV3-1 and TRBJ1-1; D ambiguous. CDR3 length: 16 residues. Germline lookup yields CDR1 LGHDT and CDR2 YNNKEL (reference sequence). Trimming took 0 bases from V and 4 from J, leaving 15 bases between them. The CDR3 DNA sequence: TGTGCCAGCAGCCAAGATATTTGGAGGCCGCCCACTGAAGCTTTCTTT. It codes for CASSQDIWRPPTEAFF.

This chain uses TRBV19 with TRBJ2-5; 11 nucleotides match TRBD1. CDR1 is LNHDA and CDR2 is SQIVND in the germline V gene (reference sequence). The CDR3 is 16 residues long. V lost 2 bases to trimming and J lost 5 bases; unmatched junction nucleotides: 7. CDR3 nucleotides: TGTGCCAGTAGTATATTGGGACAGGGGGACGAGGAGACCCAGTACTTC. Translated: CASSILGQGDEETQYF.

This clonotype has a handful of counts. Germline and junction disagree at one end, which may indicate a read error. V gene TRBV20-1 combines with J gene TRBJ2-4; the D gene is possibly TRBD1 (7 bases). This CDR3 contains 15 residues. Germline CDR1 is DFQATT and CDR2 is SNEGSKA (reference sequence). The CDR3 DNA follows: TGCGGTGCTAGTCCCAGGGGGGTAGCCAAAAACATTCAGTACTTC. This sequence encodes CGASPRGVAKNIQYF.

CDR3 region: CASSLDGALYYGYTF. CDR3 nucleotide sequence: TGTGCCAGCAGTTTAGACGGGGCCCTCTACTATGGCTACACCTTC. The chain uses TRBV28 and TRBJ1-2; D may be TRBD1 (5 bases). In germline, CDR1 is MDHEN, CDR2 SYDVKM. The germline V and J ends were trimmed by 2 bases and 3 bases, with 13 bases remaining between them. The CDR3 totals 15 residues.